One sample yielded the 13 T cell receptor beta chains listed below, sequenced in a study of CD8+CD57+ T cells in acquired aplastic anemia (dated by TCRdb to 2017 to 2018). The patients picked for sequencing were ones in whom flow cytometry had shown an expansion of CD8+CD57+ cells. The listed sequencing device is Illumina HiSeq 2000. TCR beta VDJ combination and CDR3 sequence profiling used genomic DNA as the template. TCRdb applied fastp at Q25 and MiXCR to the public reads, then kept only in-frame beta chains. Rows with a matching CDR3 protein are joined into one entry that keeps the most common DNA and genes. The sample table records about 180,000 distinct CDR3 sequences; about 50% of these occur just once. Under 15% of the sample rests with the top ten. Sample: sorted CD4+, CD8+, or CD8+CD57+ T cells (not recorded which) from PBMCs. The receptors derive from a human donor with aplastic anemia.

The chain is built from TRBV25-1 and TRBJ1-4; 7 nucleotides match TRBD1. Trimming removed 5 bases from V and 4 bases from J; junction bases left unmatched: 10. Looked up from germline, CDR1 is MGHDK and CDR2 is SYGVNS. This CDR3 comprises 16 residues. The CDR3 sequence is CASSIWDSSINEKLFF. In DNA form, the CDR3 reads TGTGCCAGCAGTATCTGGGACAGCTCAATTAATGAAAAACTGTTTTTT.

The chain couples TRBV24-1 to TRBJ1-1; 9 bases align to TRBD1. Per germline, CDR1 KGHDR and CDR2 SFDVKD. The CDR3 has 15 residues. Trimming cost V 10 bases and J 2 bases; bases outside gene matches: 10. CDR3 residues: CATSSGTGINTEAFF. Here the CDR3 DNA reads TGTGCCACAAGCTCCGGGACAGGGATTAACACTGAAGCTTTCTTT.

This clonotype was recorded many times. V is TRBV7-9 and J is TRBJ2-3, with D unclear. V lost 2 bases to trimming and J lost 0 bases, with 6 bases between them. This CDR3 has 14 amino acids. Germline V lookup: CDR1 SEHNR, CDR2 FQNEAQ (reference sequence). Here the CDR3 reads CASSLSKSTDTQYF. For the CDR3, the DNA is TGTGCCAGCAGCTTAAGCAAGAGCACAGATACGCAGTATTTT.

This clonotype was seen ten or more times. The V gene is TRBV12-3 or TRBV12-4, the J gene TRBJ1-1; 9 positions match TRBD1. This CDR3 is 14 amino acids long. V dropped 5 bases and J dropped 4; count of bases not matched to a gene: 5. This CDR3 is CASSPTGGGTEAFF. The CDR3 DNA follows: TGTGCCAGCAGTCCGACAGGGGGAGGCACTGAAGCTTTCTTT.

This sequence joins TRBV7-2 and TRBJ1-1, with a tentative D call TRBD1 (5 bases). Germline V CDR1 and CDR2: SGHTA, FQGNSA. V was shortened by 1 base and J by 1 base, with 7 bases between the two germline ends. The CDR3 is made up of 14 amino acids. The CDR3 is CASSLVGGNTEAFF. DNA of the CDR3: TGTGCCAGCAGCTTAGTTGGGGGGAACACTGAAGCTTTCTTT.

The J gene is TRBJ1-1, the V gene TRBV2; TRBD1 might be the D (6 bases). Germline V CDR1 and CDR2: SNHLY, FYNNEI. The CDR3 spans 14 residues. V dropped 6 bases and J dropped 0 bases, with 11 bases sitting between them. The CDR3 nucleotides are TGTGCCAGCAGGAACAACAGGGTGAACACTGAAGCTTTCTTT. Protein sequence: CASRNNRVNTEAFF. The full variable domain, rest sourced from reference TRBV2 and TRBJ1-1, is EPEVTQTPSHQVTQMGQEVILRCVPISNHLYFYWYRQILGQKVEFLVSFYNNEISEKSEIFDDQFSVERPDGSNFTLKIRSTKLEDSAMYFCASRNNRVNTEAFFGQGTRLTVV.

The CDR3, as DNA: TGTGCCAGCACAGCTTATACCGTGAATTCACCCCTCCACTTT. The encoded protein is CASTAYTVNSPLHF. J is TRBJ1-6 and V is TRBV11-2, with no clear D. V was trimmed by 7 bases and J by 7 bases, leaving 14 bases between them. Germline values: CDR1 SGHAT, CDR2 FQNNGV. CDR3 length: 14 amino acids. The whole variable domain, remainder taken from reference TRBV11-2 and TRBJ1-6, is EAGVAQSPRYKIIEKRQSVAFWCNPISGHATLYWYQQILGQGPKLLIQFQNNGVVDDSQLPKDRFSAERLKGVDSTLKIQPAKLEDSAVYLCASTAYTVNSPLHFGNGTRLTVT.

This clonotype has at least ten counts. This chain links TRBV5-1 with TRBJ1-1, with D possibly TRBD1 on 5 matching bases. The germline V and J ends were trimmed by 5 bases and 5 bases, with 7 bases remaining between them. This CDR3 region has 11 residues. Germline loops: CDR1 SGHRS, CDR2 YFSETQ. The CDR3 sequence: CASRGETEAFF. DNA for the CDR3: TGCGCCAGCAGGGGGGAGACTGAAGCTTTCTTT.

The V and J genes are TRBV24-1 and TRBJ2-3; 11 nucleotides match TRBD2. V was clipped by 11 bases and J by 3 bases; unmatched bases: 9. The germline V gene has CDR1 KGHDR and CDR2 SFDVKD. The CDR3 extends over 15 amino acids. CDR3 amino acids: CASSPSGGNTDTQYF. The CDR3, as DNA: TGTGCCAGCTCACCTAGCGGGGGGAATACAGATACGCAGTATTTT.

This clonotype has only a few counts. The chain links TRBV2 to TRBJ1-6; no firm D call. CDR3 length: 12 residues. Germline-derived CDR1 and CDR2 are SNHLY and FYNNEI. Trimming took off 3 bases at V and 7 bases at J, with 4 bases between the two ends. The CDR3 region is CASSDGNSPLHF. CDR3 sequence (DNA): TGTGCCAGCAGTGATGGGAATTCACCCCTCCACTTT.

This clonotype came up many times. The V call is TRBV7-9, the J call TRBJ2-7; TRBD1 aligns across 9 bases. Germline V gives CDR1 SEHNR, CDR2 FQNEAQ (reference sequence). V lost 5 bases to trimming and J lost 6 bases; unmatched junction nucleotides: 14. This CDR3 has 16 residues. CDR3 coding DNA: TGTGCCAGCAGCCCCCTGTGGGGGACAGGGCGTTCCGAGCAGTACTTC. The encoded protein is CASSPLWGTGRSEQYF.

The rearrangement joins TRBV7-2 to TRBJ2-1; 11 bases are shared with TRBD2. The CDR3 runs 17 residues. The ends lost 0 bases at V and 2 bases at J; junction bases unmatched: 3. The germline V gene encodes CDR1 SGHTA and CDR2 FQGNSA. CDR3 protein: CASSLAQGLAAYNEQFF. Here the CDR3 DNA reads TGTGCCAGCAGCTTAGCGCAGGGACTAGCGGCCTACAATGAGCAGTTCTTC.

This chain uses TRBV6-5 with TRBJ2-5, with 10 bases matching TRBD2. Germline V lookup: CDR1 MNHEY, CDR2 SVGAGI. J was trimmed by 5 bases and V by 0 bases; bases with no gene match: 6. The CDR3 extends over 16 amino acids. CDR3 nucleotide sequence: TGTGCCAGCAGTTACTCGACTAGCGGGCTGGGGGAGACCCAGTACTTC. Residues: CASSYSTSGLGETQYF.